These 17 T cell receptor beta chains originate from one sample sequenced in a study of CD8 T cells in Susac syndrome. RNA was extracted with the RNeasy kit, and a quantity of roughly 0.45 to 1 ug was reverse transcribed using random hexamers. MiXCR was run by TCRdb on the immunoSEQ multiplex PCR reads, yielding one entry per CDR3 protein. The table records about 150,000 distinct CDR3 sequences, around 93% of them present only once. The sample taken for sequencing was CD4+ T cells from PBMCs. The source of these receptors is a human donor with multiple sclerosis.

This rearrangement joins TRBV12-3 or TRBV12-4 to TRBJ1-4, with unresolved D. V was trimmed by 5 bases and J by 8 bases, leaving 18 bases between them. The CDR3 loop spans 15 amino acids. As DNA, the CDR3 is TGTGCCAGCAGTGCCGAAAGCGACCTGGGGGAAAAACTGTTTTTT. It specifies CASSAESDLGEKLFF.

This clonotype was seen just once. The rearrangement joins TRBV18 to TRBJ2-7; 9 nucleotides match TRBD1. The germline V gene encodes CDR1 KGHSH and CDR2 LQKENI. V dropped 3 bases and J dropped 7; count of bases not matched to a gene: 7. The CDR3 has 14 residues. Here the CDR3 DNA reads TGTGCCAGCTCACCGGGACAGGGATTCCGGGAGCAGTACTTC. This codes for CASSPGQGFREQYF.

This rearrangement joins TRBV15 to TRBJ2-7, with 11 bases fitting TRBD1. This CDR3 is 17 amino acids long. The germline CDR1 and CDR2 sequences are LNHNV and YYDKDF (reference sequence). V shed 0 bases and J 3 bases; nucleotides not matched to a gene: 7. The CDR3 is CATSRDPGTGGNYEQYF. The CDR3 DNA is TGTGCCACCAGCAGAGACCCCGGGACAGGGGGAAACTACGAGCAGTACTTC.

The V call is TRBV11-2, the J call TRBJ2-6, with D perhaps assigned TRBD1 or TRBD2 (5 bases each). There are 16 residues in the CDR3. The germline gives CDR1 SGHAT, CDR2 FQNNGV. V dropped 4 bases and J dropped 2 bases, with 12 bases sitting between them. CDR3 sequence reads: CASSSGPGAGANVLTF. The CDR3 region has the DNA TGTGCCAGCAGCTCGGGGCCCGGGGCTGGGGCCAACGTCCTGACTTTC.

This clonotype has just one count. The chain recombines TRBV7-3 with TRBJ2-3; D may be TRBD2 (5 bases). Trimming cost V 3 bases and J 0 bases, with 13 bases left between them. The CDR3 is 16 amino acids. Germline V CDR1 and CDR2: SGHTA, FQGTGA. The CDR3 nucleotides are TGTGCCAGCAGCTTTGGCGGGTTCGGAAGCACAGATACGCAGTATTTT. As protein: CASSFGGFGSTDTQYF. Using reference TRBV7-3 and TRBJ2-3 for the parts outside the CDR3, the full variable domain is GAGVSQTPSNKVTEKGKYVELRCDPISGHTALYWYRQSLGQGPEFLIYFQGTGAADDSGLPNDRFFAVRPEGSVSTLKIQRTERGDSAVYLCASSFGGFGSTDTQYFGPGTRLTVL.

The V call is TRBV3-1, the J call TRBJ2-7, with 8 bases that match TRBD2. Germline-derived CDR1 and CDR2 are LGHDT and YNNKEL (reference sequence). This CDR3 comprises 13 residues. The junction had 5 bases not matched to a gene; V was cut back by 4 bases and J by 6 bases. Here the CDR3 DNA reads TGTGCCAGCAGCCTCCGGGGGGGAGGCGAGCAGTACTTC. Its translation: CASSLRGGGEQYF.

This sequence joins TRBV27 and TRBJ2-1; the D is unclear. Germline V lookup: CDR1 MNHEY, CDR2 SMNVEV (reference sequence). CDR3 length equals 15 residues. The ends were cut back, 0 bases at V and 5 bases at J, with 11 bases in the middle. In DNA, the CDR3 is TGTGCCAGCAGTTTATCCCTAAATACTAACAATGAGCAGTTCTTC. It codes for CASSLSLNTNNEQFF.

The CDR3 region has the DNA TGTGCCAGCAGTCCTCCCGGGACTAGCGGGAGTTACGAGCAGTACTTC. Its protein product is CASSPPGTSGSYEQYF. The chain employs TRBV28 and TRBJ2-7; 14 positions match TRBD2. Trimming cost V 5 bases and J 4 bases; bases outside gene matches: 7. Germline assignment: CDR1 MDHEN and CDR2 SYDVKM. This CDR3 contains 16 residues.

This chain links TRBV7-2 with TRBJ2-3; 10 bases align to TRBD2. Germline V lookup: CDR1 SGHTA, CDR2 FQGNSA. This CDR3 has 16 amino acids. Trimming at V came to 0 bases and at J to 1 base, leaving 1 base not matched to a gene. The CDR3 spells CASSLAGTSGTDTQYF. The CDR3 DNA follows: TGTGCCAGCAGCTTAGCCGGGACTAGCGGCACAGATACGCAGTATTTT.

The CDR3 protein is CSVERYSSSYGYTF. The CDR3 DNA is TGCAGCGTTGAAAGGTACAGCAGCTCCTATGGCTACACCTTC. V gene TRBV29-1 combines with J gene TRBJ1-2; unclear D gene. The CDR3 contains 14 residues. V lost 2 bases and J lost 4, with 14 bases in between. Germline V gene data show CDR1 as SQVTM and CDR2 as ANQGSEA.

The J gene is TRBJ1-2, the V gene TRBV28, with no clear D. The CDR3 has 14 residues. The V gene's germline CDR1 is MDHEN and CDR2 SYDVKM. The V end was cut by 6 bases, the J end by 2 bases, with 13 bases between. CDR3: CASRYPGRNYGYTF. The CDR3 coding sequence is TGTGCCAGCAGATACCCAGGACGGAACTATGGCTACACCTTC.

In this sample, this clonotype turned up a few times. The chain carries TRBV6-5 and TRBJ2-7; D unresolved. Trimming shortened V by 4 bases and J by 3 bases, and 4 bases separated the two germline ends. Germline CDR1 MNHEY, CDR2 SVGAGI. The CDR3 consists of 11 residues. The CDR3 is CASSSLYEQYF. CDR3 DNA: TGTGCCAGCAGTTCTCTCTACGAGCAGTACTTC.

This clonotype has a single count. V gene TRBV25-1 combines with J gene TRBJ2-3; D perhaps matches TRBD1 (5 bases). This CDR3 region has 13 residues. V lost 3 bases to trimming and J lost 2 bases, with 6 bases between them. The germline CDR1 and CDR2 sequences are MGHDK and SYGVNS. For the CDR3, the DNA is TGTGCCAGCAGTGAGACAGTCACAGATACGCAGTATTTT. Its protein product is CASSETVTDTQYF.

The chain employs TRBV5-1 and TRBJ1-4, with TRBD1 identical over 7 bases. Trimming removed 4 bases from V and 5 bases from J; junction bases left unmatched: 8. This CDR3 contains 15 residues. Germline CDR1 is SGHRS and CDR2 is YFSETQ. CDR3 sequence: CASSPTGDRNEKLFF. The CDR3 nucleotides are TGCGCCAGCAGCCCTACAGGGGATCGGAATGAAAAACTGTTTTTT.

This clonotype has only one observation. This chain connects TRBV28 to TRBJ1-2; the match to TRBD1 covers 9 bases. Looked up from germline, CDR1 is MDHEN and CDR2 is SYDVKM. The CDR3 extends over 14 amino acids. J was trimmed by 7 bases and V by 3 bases; bases with no gene match: 6. CDR3 DNA sequence: TGTGCCAGCAGTTTGTCACAGGGGGCGGGTGGCTACACCTTC. Protein: CASSLSQGAGGYTF.

V gene TRBV5-1 combines with J gene TRBJ2-2; D perhaps matches TRBD2 (6 bases). CDR1 is SGHRS, CDR2 YFSETQ, per germline. Trimming pared 4 bases from V and 6 bases from J, leaving 10 bases between. This CDR3 region has 13 residues. This CDR3 reads CASSRLEAGELFF. CDR3 DNA: TGCGCCAGCAGCCGACTAGAGGCCGGGGAGCTGTTTTTT.

CDR3 sequence: CASRGTSGGYYNEQFF. The CDR3 DNA reads as TGTGCCAGCAGGGGTACTAGCGGGGGATACTACAATGAGCAGTTCTTC. The V and J genes are TRBV25-1 and TRBJ2-1; 11 nucleotides align to TRBD2. From germline, CDR1 is MGHDK and CDR2 SYGVNS. The CDR3 is 16 amino acids. The trim removed 6 bases at V and 3 bases at J, leaving 7 bases unmatched.